The 13 T cell receptor beta chains presented below share a single source sample, sequenced in a study of blood T cell repertoires in COVID-19 (dated by TCRdb to the early 2020s). Preparation of the library involved the immunoSEQ multiplex PCR assay. TCRdb obtained this table from immuneACCESS and retained in-frame rearrangements with V and J assigned. These tables miss some clones; where compared with another copy, unresolved V genes account for less than half of the shortfall, and the remainder is unexplained. Here the sample has 130,000 or so clones; around 90% occur a single time. The ten most abundant clones make up more than 2% of the sample. The specimen sequenced was peripheral blood. These receptors were collected from a human donor with COVID-19, enrolled during active disease. The donor label of this sample is uncertain.

The chain has TRBV6-1 and TRBJ2-5; 8 bases fit TRBD1. With V trimmed by 4 bases and J by 4 bases, 11 bases remained unmatched. Germline CDR1 and CDR2: MNHNS and SASEGT. The CDR3 extends over 16 amino acids. The CDR3 nucleotides are TGTGCCAGCAGTGTGAACAGGGGGGATTTTGTAGAGACCCAGTACTTC. It codes for CASSVNRGDFVETQYF.

The rearrangement links TRBV19 to TRBJ2-5, with D tentatively TRBD1 (5 bases). The CDR3 is made up of 14 amino acids. Per the germline V gene, CDR1 is LNHDA and CDR2 is SQIVND (reference sequence). Trimming pared 3 bases from V and 10 bases from J, leaving 18 bases between. CDR3 DNA: TGTGCCAGTAGTATGGCTGGTCCCAGGGAAGGCCAGTACTTC. Translated, it gives CASSMAGPREGQYF.

The chain uses TRBV2 and TRBJ1-5; no firm D call. CDR3 length: 15 amino acids. CDR1 and CDR2 from the germline V gene are SNHLY and FYNNEI. The V gene lost 3 bases and the J gene lost 6 bases, with 15 bases spanning the gap. CDR3 protein: CASSENPHPGQPQHF. CDR3 sequence (DNA): TGTGCCAGCAGTGAGAACCCCCACCCAGGTCAGCCCCAGCATTTT.

V gene TRBV9 combines with J gene TRBJ1-2, with 7 bases lining up with TRBD1. The CDR3 covers 14 residues. Trimming cost V 4 bases and J 0 bases; bases outside gene matches: 3. Per the germline V gene, CDR1 is SGDLS and CDR2 is YYNGEE. The CDR3 sequence is CASSTTGSNYGYTF. DNA of the CDR3: TGTGCCAGCAGCACGACAGGGTCTAACTATGGCTACACCTTC.

The chain is built from TRBV5-6 and TRBJ1-4; the D gene is possibly TRBD1 (5 bases). Germline CDR1 is SGHDT and CDR2 is YYEEEE. V gave up 3 bases and J gave up 6 bases, with 18 bases separating them. The CDR3 loop spans 16 amino acids. This CDR3 reads CASSYPPGGEDEKLFF. The CDR3 region has the DNA TGTGCCAGCAGCTACCCCCCGGGGGGAGAAGATGAAAAACTGTTTTTT.

The chain joins TRBV7-2 to TRBJ2-1; 7 bases fit TRBD2. With 2 bases clipped from V and 5 bases from J, the junction kept 6 bases outside the gene matches. The length of the CDR3 is 15 residues. The germline gives CDR1 SGHTA, CDR2 FQGNSA. The CDR3 sequence: CASSLSAGDHNEQFF. As DNA, the CDR3 is TGTGCCAGCAGCTTATCGGCGGGAGACCACAATGAGCAGTTCTTC.

The rearrangement joins TRBV30 to TRBJ1-1, with a weak D call TRBD1 (6 bases). V lost 0 bases, J lost 0 bases, and 11 bases lay in between. The germline CDR1 and CDR2 sequences are GTSNPN and SVGIG (reference sequence). CDR3 length: 15 residues. CDR3: CAWSVRGGVNTEAFF. CDR3 DNA: TGTGCCTGGAGTGTAAGGGGGGGGGTGAACACTGAAGCTTTCTTT.

The V gene is TRBV19, the J gene TRBJ1-6; D gene ambiguous. The CDR3 loop spans 16 amino acids. V was trimmed by 3 bases and J by 6 bases, leaving 15 bases between them. Germline V gene sequence: CDR1 LNHDA, CDR2 SQIVND (reference sequence). CDR3 DNA sequence: TGTGCCAGTAGTATTCGAGAGGGCTGGGTTAATTCACCCCTCCACTTT. The encoded protein is CASSIREGWVNSPLHF.

The V gene is TRBV7-6, the J gene TRBJ2-5; D might be TRBD1 (5 bases). The germline CDR1 and CDR2 sequences are SGHVS and FNYEAQ. The CDR3 runs 13 residues. V was cut by 1 base and J by 5 bases, with 8 bases left in between. CDR3 protein: CASSLGRVETQYF. The CDR3 DNA reads TGTGCCAGCAGCTTAGGCAGGGTCGAGACCCAGTACTTC.

J is TRBJ1-5 and V is TRBV28; D remains unclear. This CDR3 has 14 amino acids. Trimming left V 6 bases short and J 13 bases short, with 22 bases between. Germline loops: CDR1 MDHEN, CDR2 SYDVKM. The CDR3 spells CASSPPSGPGLQHF. The CDR3 coding sequence is TGTGCCAGCAGCCCTCCCAGCGGGCCTGGCTTACAGCATTTT.

This clone was seen once. V is TRBV5-1 and J is TRBJ1-2; D ambiguous. This CDR3 region has 16 residues. Germline V gives CDR1 SGHRS, CDR2 YFSETQ. V shed 4 bases and J shed 3 bases, with 19 bases lying between them. The CDR3 loop reads CASSPARMERHYGYTF. The CDR3 nucleotides are TGCGCCAGCAGCCCAGCACGGATGGAGCGCCACTATGGCTACACCTTC.

The chain couples TRBV6-5 to TRBJ1-4; possibly TRBD1 for D (6 bases). The CDR3 has 13 amino acids. The ends were cut back, 7 bases at V and 6 bases at J, with 12 bases in the middle. Germline CDR1 and CDR2: MNHEY and SVGAGI. The CDR3: CASMAGVDEKLFF. CDR3 DNA sequence: TGTGCCAGCATGGCAGGGGTTGATGAAAAACTGTTTTTT.

The chain is built from TRBV5-1 and TRBJ1-3; D ambiguous. The CDR3 is 15 amino acids. V gave up 4 bases and J gave up 0 bases, with 11 bases separating them. Germline loops: CDR1 SGHRS, CDR2 YFSETQ. The CDR3 region has the DNA TGCGCCAGCAGCCCCGAGTGGGCCTCTGGAAACACCATATATTTT. Its translation: CASSPEWASGNTIYF.